A single sample is the source of the 23 T cell receptor beta chains below, sequenced in a study of blood T cell repertoires in COVID-19. Assay used: immunoSEQ multiplex PCR; TCRdb lists only in-frame clones, some missing. The data show 85,000 to 130,000 clones, approximately 89% seen once. The sequencing input was peripheral blood. These receptors originate from a man aged 55 to 70 with acute or convalescent COVID-19.

This sequence joins TRBV5-1 and TRBJ1-2; no firm D call. The CDR3 length is 14 residues. Germline values: CDR1 SGHRS, CDR2 YFSETQ. The V end lost 0 bases, the J end lost 2 bases, and 8 bases lay between the germline ends. CDR3 sequence reads: CASSLGDINYGYTF. CDR3 coding DNA: TGCGCCAGCAGCTTGGGAGACATAAACTATGGCTACACCTTC.

J is TRBJ2-1 and V is TRBV28, with a weak D call TRBD2 (5 bases). The CDR3 loop spans 14 amino acids. The germline V gene has CDR1 MDHEN and CDR2 SYDVKM. V lost 10 bases, J lost 6 bases, and 19 bases lay in between. The CDR3 reads CAILAAHLGNEQFF. In nucleotides, the CDR3 is TGTGCCATCCTAGCAGCTCACCTGGGCAATGAGCAGTTCTTC. The variable domain in full, completed from reference TRBV28 and TRBJ2-1, reads DVKVTQSSRYLVKRTGEKVFLECVQDMDHENMFWYRQDPGLGLRLIYFSYDVKMKEKGDIPEGYSVSREKKERFSLILESASTNQTSMYLCAILAAHLGNEQFFGPGTRLTVL.

With respect to this clone: The same CDR3 also results from other DNA sequences found in this sample. The chain couples TRBV29-1 to TRBJ2-7, with D possibly being TRBD1 (6 bases). The CDR3 totals 10 residues. Germline CDR1 SQVTM, CDR2 ANQGSEA. V gave up 4 bases and J gave up 7 bases, with 8 bases separating them. The DNA of the CDR3 is TGCAGCGTTGGGACAGATGAGCAGTACTTC. Its protein is CSVGTDEQYF.

This chain joins TRBV10-1 and TRBJ2-1; 7 bases agree with TRBD2. The germline V gene has CDR1 WNHNN and CDR2 SYGVQD (reference sequence). With V trimmed by 6 bases and J by 7 bases, 18 bases remained unmatched. The CDR3 totals 17 residues. CDR3 nucleotide sequence: TGCGCCAGCAGCGAAATTCCTCCCAGCGGGATAGGGAATGAGCAGTTCTTC. Protein product: CASSEIPPSGIGNEQFF.

This chain connects TRBV25-1 to TRBJ1-5; the match to TRBD1 covers 9 bases. CDR1 and CDR2 from the germline V gene are MGHDK and SYGVNS. The junction had 9 bases not matched to a gene; V was cut back by 3 bases and J by 0 bases. The CDR3 spans 18 residues. The CDR3, as DNA: TGTGCCAGCAGTGATCACAGGGGGCAAGATCCTAGCAATCAGCCCCAGCATTTT. It yields the protein CASSDHRGQDPSNQPQHF. The complete variable domain, with remaining parts taken from reference TRBV25-1 and TRBJ1-5, reads EADIYQTPRYLVIGTGKKITLECSQTMGHDKMYWYQQDPGMELHLIHYSYGVNSTEKGDLSSESTVSRIRTEHFPLTLESARPSHTSQYLCASSDHRGQDPSNQPQHFGDGTRLSIL.

The CDR3 DNA follows: TGTGCCAGCAGCGCTCGACTAATCCCCGGGGAGCTGTTTTTT. Protein product: CASSARLIPGELFF. The genes are TRBV9 and TRBJ2-2, with D possibly being TRBD2 (5 bases). Germline CDR1 and CDR2: SGDLS and YYNGEE. The ends were cut back, 3 bases at V and 6 bases at J, with 12 bases in the middle. The CDR3 sequence is 14 residues long.

The V gene is TRBV27, the J gene TRBJ2-7; 10 nucleotides align to TRBD1. Germline V gene data show CDR1 as MNHEY and CDR2 as SMNVEV (reference sequence). CDR3 length: 14 residues. The V gene end was trimmed by 5 bases and the J gene end by 6 bases; junction bases not matched to a gene: 7. CDR3 sequence: CASSPADRGPEQYF. The CDR3 nucleotides read TGTGCCAGCAGTCCTGCTGACAGGGGGCCCGAGCAGTACTTC.

This chain links TRBV12-5 with TRBJ1-5; 11 bases line up with TRBD1. From germline, CDR1 is LGHNT and CDR2 FRNRAP. The V and J ends lost 3 bases and 5 bases, in that order; junction bases with no gene match: 3. This CDR3 has 15 amino acids. The CDR3, as DNA: TGTGCTAGTGGTTTTGGGACAGGGGGGCATCAGCCCCAGCATTTT. Translated: CASGFGTGGHQPQHF.

The rearrangement uses TRBV2 and TRBJ1-4; tentatively, D is TRBD1 (6 bases). CDR3 length: 15 residues. CDR1 SNHLY and CDR2 FYNNEI come from the germline V gene. V was clipped by 7 bases and J by 2 bases, with 14 bases between them. CDR3 in amino acids: CASKHYRATNEKLFF. The CDR3 coding sequence is TGTGCCAGCAAGCACTACAGGGCTACTAATGAAAAACTGTTTTTT.

The chain has TRBV6-5 and TRBJ1-3; D is perhaps TRBD1 (5 bases). Germline CDR1 is MNHEY and CDR2 is SVGAGI. This CDR3 has 14 residues. Deletions cut 7 bases from V and 4 bases from J, with 14 bases between. CDR3 DNA: TGTGCCAGCACCGTGGCAGGGATAGGAAACACCATATATTTT. Its translation is CASTVAGIGNTIYF.

This clone appeared a single time. V is TRBV11-2 and J is TRBJ1-2, with 7 bases identical to TRBD1. Trimming at V came to 3 bases and at J to 5 bases, leaving 9 bases not matched to a gene. The germline V gene encodes CDR1 SGHAT and CDR2 FQNNGV. This CDR3 is built from 15 residues. The CDR3 spells CASSFDRALGYGYTF. CDR3 nucleotide sequence: TGTGCCAGCAGCTTTGACAGGGCGTTGGGTTATGGCTACACCTTC.

The chain has TRBV5-6 and TRBJ2-7; 11 nucleotides align to TRBD1. Germline V lookup: CDR1 SGHDT, CDR2 YYEEEE. The CDR3 runs to 15 residues. Trimming removed 4 bases from V and 4 bases from J; junction bases left unmatched: 7. The CDR3 here is CASSTDRGRAYEQYV. CDR3 DNA sequence: TGTGCCAGCAGCACGGACAGGGGGCGCGCTTACGAGCAGTACGTC.

V gene TRBV28 combines with J gene TRBJ1-1, with 7 bases matching TRBD1. Looked up from germline, CDR1 is MDHEN and CDR2 is SYDVKM. This CDR3 is 15 amino acids long. The V gene end was trimmed by 7 bases and the J gene end by 4 bases; junction bases not matched to a gene: 12. The CDR3 loop reads CASIGQVPWGTEAFF. CDR3 bases: TGTGCCAGCATCGGACAGGTGCCTTGGGGCACTGAAGCTTTCTTT.

This clone has just one count. CDR3 residues: CASSYRQGQRTLGAFF. In DNA form, the CDR3 reads TGTGCCAGCAGTTATCGACAGGGTCAACGAACACTGGGAGCTTTCTTT. The V call is TRBV6-5, the J call TRBJ1-1, with 7 positions matching TRBD1. Unmatched junction bases numbered 17, after V lost 3 bases and J lost 10 bases. Germline assignment: CDR1 MNHEY and CDR2 SVGAGI. The length of the CDR3 is 16 residues.

The J gene is TRBJ1-1, the V gene TRBV18; D gene ambiguous. V lost 1 base and J 5 bases, leaving 17 bases between the germline ends. This CDR3 region has 16 residues. The germline V gene encodes CDR1 KGHSH and CDR2 LQKENI. CDR3 sequence reads: CASSPLADPSGTEAFF. The DNA of the CDR3 is TGTGCCAGCTCACCACTGGCCGATCCTTCGGGAACTGAAGCTTTCTTT.

This chain joins TRBV28 and TRBJ2-3; 10 bases are a match to TRBD1. Trimming removed 4 bases from V and 7 bases from J; junction bases left unmatched: 11. CDR3 length equals 16 residues. Germline CDR1 reads MDHEN; CDR2 reads SYDVKM. The CDR3 region has the DNA TGTGCCAGCAGTTCGACCGGGACAGGGGCTAGGTATACGCAGTATTTT. Translation: CASSSTGTGARYTQYF. Looking up the rest from reference TRBV28 and TRBJ2-3 gives the full variable domain: DVKVTQSSRYLVKRTGEKVFLECVQDMDHENMFWYRQDPGLGLRLIYFSYDVKMKEKGDIPEGYSVSREKKERFSLILESASTNQTSMYLCASSSTGTGARYTQYFGPGTRLTVL.

This chain joins TRBV11-2 and TRBJ2-1; no clear D. This CDR3 is 13 amino acids long. V shed 5 bases and J shed 6 bases, with 11 bases lying between them. Looked up from germline, CDR1 is SGHAT and CDR2 is FQNNGV. The chain's CDR3 is CASSPVGFNEQFF. The CDR3 DNA reads TGTGCCAGCAGCCCCGTGGGCTTCAATGAGCAGTTCTTC.

This chain connects TRBV5-1 to TRBJ1-1, with 7 bases that match TRBD1. Trimming at V came to 0 bases and at J to 3 bases, leaving 8 bases not matched to a gene. Germline V gene data show CDR1 as SGHRS and CDR2 as YFSETQ. The CDR3 totals 16 residues. This CDR3 reads CASSLEGTGVDTEAFF. In nucleotides, the CDR3 is TGCGCCAGCAGCTTGGAGGGAACAGGGGTTGACACTGAAGCTTTCTTT.

This clone appeared once. J is TRBJ2-5 and V is TRBV7-8, with 7 bases fitting TRBD2. V was clipped by 4 bases and J by 5 bases; unmatched bases: 13. Germline V gene sequence: CDR1 SGHVS, CDR2 FQNEAQ. The CDR3 runs 16 residues. CDR3 in DNA: TGTGCCAGCAGCTCCTTGGGGGAGGGCCGGGTGGAGACCCAGTACTTC. Amino acids: CASSSLGEGRVETQYF.

The chain recombines TRBV2 with TRBJ2-5; D perhaps matches TRBD2 (5 bases). The CDR3 runs to 13 residues. The germline CDR1 and CDR2 sequences are SNHLY and FYNNEI. The V gene lost 4 bases and the J gene lost 7 bases, with 13 bases spanning the gap. The CDR3 loop reads CASSVPGGGTQYF. The CDR3 DNA follows: TGTGCCAGCAGTGTTCCAGGAGGCGGGACCCAGTACTTC.

The rearrangement links TRBV3-1 (or the pseudogene TRBV3-2) to TRBJ2-3, with a weak D call TRBD1 (5 bases). Germline V CDR1 and CDR2: LGHDT, YNNKEL (reference sequence). CDR3 size: 17 residues. V lost 0 bases and J lost 2, with 15 bases in between. The DNA of the CDR3 is TGTGCCAGCAGCCAAGAGAGTAAGGGGATAAACACAGATACGCAGTATTTT. Translated, it gives CASSQESKGINTDTQYF.

The genes are TRBV5-1 and TRBJ1-2; 7 nucleotides align to TRBD1. Germline-derived CDR1 and CDR2 are SGHRS and YFSETQ. V trimming: 5 bases; J trimming: 2 bases; junction bases outside the gene matches: 12. The CDR3 totals 16 residues. In DNA form, the CDR3 reads TGCGCCAGCAGGGCCCTGGAACCGGGACAGAACTATGGCTACACCTTC. Translated, it gives CASRALEPGQNYGYTF.

The rearrangement links TRBV27 to TRBJ1-1; D is possibly TRBD1 (6 bases). The CDR3 is 12 amino acids. The ends were cut back, 5 bases at V and 4 bases at J, with 8 bases in the middle. CDR1 and CDR2 from the germline V gene are MNHEY and SMNVEV (reference sequence). The CDR3 sequence: CASSLRGTEAFF. The DNA for the CDR3 is TGTGCCAGCAGTCTCAGGGGCACTGAAGCTTTCTTT.